Following are 18 T cell receptor beta chains from one sample sequenced in a study of beta chain features in type 1 diabetes. The whole isolated RNA underwent reverse transcription, so sequencing captured expressed TCRB transcripts. Clones were read by immunoSEQ multiplex PCR, and TCRdb kept only the in-frame ones, dropping some. The repertoire holds fewer than 350,000 clones, with about 20% as singletons. The material sequenced was naive CD4+ T cells from blood. The source is a young woman in good health.

The chain links TRBV30 to TRBJ2-3; 10 positions match TRBD2. The CDR3 spans 15 residues. After removal of 4 bases from V and 7 bases from J, the junction contained 11 bases not matched to a gene. The V gene's germline CDR1 is GTSNPN and CDR2 SVGIG (reference sequence). DNA for the CDR3: TGTGCCTGGACAAAGCTAGCGGGAGAGGCGTATACGCAGTATTTT. Amino acid sequence: CAWTKLAGEAYTQYF.

The chain has TRBV6-6 and TRBJ2-3; 11 bases are a match to TRBD1. The CDR3 runs 16 residues. V trimming: 0 bases; J trimming: 4 bases; junction bases outside the gene matches: 3. Germline-derived CDR1 and CDR2 are MNHNY and SVGAGI (reference sequence). The DNA of the CDR3 is TGTGCCAGCAGTTACTCGATGGGACAGGGGGCAGATACGCAGTATTTT. Residues: CASSYSMGQGADTQYF.

J is TRBJ2-7 and V is TRBV27; the match to TRBD2 covers 12 bases. The CDR3 has 14 amino acids. V was clipped by 2 bases and J by 6 bases; unmatched bases: 2. Germline V lookup: CDR1 MNHEY, CDR2 SMNVEV (reference sequence). CDR3 loop: CASSLLAGGGEQYF. The CDR3 DNA sequence: TGTGCCAGCAGTTTACTAGCGGGAGGGGGCGAGCAGTACTTC.

The CDR3 here is CASTVGTGETDTQYF. The CDR3 bases are TGTGCCAGCACCGTAGGGACAGGGGAAACAGATACGCAGTATTTT. The chain links TRBV27 to TRBJ2-3, with TRBD1 matching over 10 bases. Germline V gene sequence: CDR1 MNHEY, CDR2 SMNVEV (reference sequence). The CDR3 consists of 15 residues. V trimming: 7 bases; J trimming: 3 bases; junction bases outside the gene matches: 7.

This clone was counted between two and nine times. The rearrangement links TRBV29-1 to TRBJ1-2; no clear D. CDR3 length: 12 residues. V dropped 0 bases and J dropped 2 bases, with 4 bases sitting between them. Germline CDR1 is SQVTM and CDR2 is ANQGSEA. CDR3 protein: CSVEEQNYGYTF. DNA for the CDR3: TGCAGCGTTGAAGAACAGAACTATGGCTACACCTTC. The whole variable domain, filled in from reference TRBV29-1 and TRBJ1-2, reads SAVISQKPSRDICQRGTSLTIQCQVDSQVTMMFWYRQQPGQSLTLIATANQGSEATYESGFVIDKFPISRPNLTFSTLTVSNMSPEDSSIYLCSVEEQNYGYTFGSGTRLTVV.

This clone came up once. The chain combines TRBV30 with TRBJ1-1, with a tentative D call TRBD1 (5 bases). V lost 3 bases, J lost 1 base, and 18 bases lay in between. The germline gives CDR1 GTSNPN, CDR2 SVGIG (reference sequence). The CDR3 is made up of 16 amino acids. In DNA form, the CDR3 reads TGTGCCTGGAGGGAGGGGAGAGGTCGAGGGAACACTGAAGCTTTCTTT. Translating it yields CAWREGRGRGNTEAFF. Based on the CDR3 plus reference TRBV30 and TRBJ1-1, the full variable domain is SQTIHQWPATLVQPVGSPLSLECTVEGTSNPNLYWYRQAAGRGLQLLFYSVGIGQISSEVPQNLSASRPQDRQFILSSKKLLLSDSGFYLCAWREGRGRGNTEAFFGQGTRLTVV.

This clone was detected only a few times. This sequence joins TRBV6-5 and TRBJ2-3, with D perhaps matching TRBD1 (6 bases). Germline CDR1 MNHEY, CDR2 SVGAGI. Between the trimmed V and J ends, which lost 7 bases and 1 base, there was a span of 12 bases. The CDR3 runs to 14 residues. Written as DNA, the CDR3 is TGTGCCAGCACCTCAGGGGTTCGCACAGATACGCAGTATTTT. Its protein product is CASTSGVRTDTQYF.

This clone was observed a few times. At one boundary the junction diverges from the germline segment, which might be a read error. The chain recombines TRBV7-7 with TRBJ2-7; D may be TRBD2 (5 bases). Germline V CDR1 and CDR2: SSHAT, FNYEAQ (reference sequence). This CDR3 is built from 12 residues. The CDR3 DNA sequence: TGTGCTAGCAGCCAACCCAGCGGAGAGCAGTACTTC. Protein sequence: CASSQPSGEQYF.

In its sample, this clone was seen a few times. The chain combines TRBV5-8 with TRBJ1-3, with TRBD1 as a possible D gene (6 bases). Germline V gives CDR1 SGHTS, CDR2 YDEGEE. V lost 4 bases and J lost 3, with 11 bases in between. This CDR3 is built from 14 residues. The CDR3 DNA reads as TGTGCCAGCAGCCTACAGGGCTATGGAAACACCATATATTTT. Translating gives CASSLQGYGNTIYF.

This chain joins TRBV7-9 and TRBJ1-2, with 10 bases fitting TRBD1. The ends lost 4 bases at V and 2 bases at J; junction bases unmatched: 7. Germline V gives CDR1 SEHNR, CDR2 FQNEAQ (reference sequence). CDR3 length: 16 residues. The chain's CDR3 is CASSWEPGQGNYGYTF. CDR3 in DNA: TGTGCCAGCAGCTGGGAGCCGGGACAGGGGAACTATGGCTACACCTTC. Drawing the rest from reference TRBV7-9 and TRBJ1-2, the complete variable domain is DTGVSQNPRHKITKRGQNVTFRCDPISEHNRLYWYRQTLGQGPEFLTYFQNEAQLEKSRLLSDRFSAERPKGSFSTLEIQRTEQGDSAMYLCASSWEPGQGNYGYTFGSGTRLTVV.

In its sample, this clone was seen once. The chain is built from TRBV6-6 and TRBJ1-5; maybe TRBD1 (5 bases). Trimming shortened V by 10 bases and J by 6 bases, and 13 bases separated the two germline ends. The germline V gene has CDR1 MNHNY and CDR2 SVGAGI (reference sequence). CDR3 length equals 12 residues. CDR3 bases: TGTGCCACTTTCCAGGGCTCTCAGCCCCAGCATTTT. Protein sequence: CATFQGSQPQHF.

This clone occurred a few times. The J gene is TRBJ2-1, the V gene TRBV6-6, with D tentatively TRBD1 (6 bases). CDR3 size: 13 residues. The V end was cut by 6 bases, the J end by 4 bases, with 10 bases between. Per the germline V gene, CDR1 is MNHNY and CDR2 is SVGAGI (reference sequence). The CDR3 sequence: CASSWDKYNEQFF. In DNA, the CDR3 is TGTGCCAGCAGCTGGGACAAGTACAATGAGCAGTTCTTC.

The genes are TRBV29-1 and TRBJ1-4; TRBD1 is a possible D gene (6 bases). The germline gives CDR1 SQVTM, CDR2 ANQGSEA. Trimming shortened V by 7 bases and J by 2 bases, and 11 bases separated the two germline ends. The CDR3 contains 13 residues. The CDR3 DNA sequence: TGCAGCGCCTCGAGGGGGACTAATGAAAAACTGTTTTTT. Translation gives CSASRGTNEKLFF.

This rearrangement joins TRBV6-1 to TRBJ2-7, with 10 nucleotides matching TRBD1. V lost 4 bases to trimming and J lost 2 bases; unmatched junction nucleotides: 5. The CDR3 is made up of 15 amino acids. From germline, CDR1 is MNHNS and CDR2 SASEGT. CDR3 amino acids: CASSVLDRGTYEQYF. The CDR3 DNA follows: TGTGCCAGCAGTGTATTGGACAGGGGGACCTACGAGCAGTACTTC.

V is TRBV19 and J is TRBJ2-7; TRBD2 aligns across 12 bases. The CDR3 has 16 residues. The ends lost 5 bases at V and 2 bases at J; junction bases unmatched: 7. From germline, CDR1 is LNHDA and CDR2 SQIVND (reference sequence). The CDR3 nucleotides are TGTGCCAGTAGTCGAACTAGCGGGAGGCCCACCTACGAGCAGTACTTC. This encodes CASSRTSGRPTYEQYF.

This clone showed up just a few times. The chain combines TRBV30 with TRBJ1-5; 9 positions agree with TRBD1. V shed 3 bases and J 6 bases; nucleotides not matched to a gene: 6. CDR3 size: 14 residues. In germline, CDR1 is GTSNPN, CDR2 SVGIG (reference sequence). CDR3 sequence: CAWRGTGGGQPQHF. The CDR3 nucleotides read TGTGCCTGGAGGGGTACAGGGGGCGGTCAGCCCCAGCATTTT.

This clone appeared a few times. The CDR3 DNA reads as TGTGCCAGCAGCCCTCGCGGTTGGGAGCTGGTTGAGCAGTTCTTC. It translates to CASSPRGWELVEQFF. This rearrangement joins TRBV7-2 to TRBJ2-1; D is possibly TRBD2 (5 bases). V lost 5 bases and J 9 bases, leaving 20 bases between the germline ends. The germline gives CDR1 SGHTA, CDR2 FQGNSA. The CDR3 length is 15 residues.

The rearrangement links TRBV10-2 to TRBJ2-3; D gene ambiguous. Looked up from germline, CDR1 is WSHSY and CDR2 is SAAADI. Between the trimmed V and J ends, which lost 6 bases and 6 bases, there was a span of 16 bases. This CDR3 region has 14 residues. The CDR3, as DNA: TGCGCCAGCAGAACTCCAACACCCGGGGATACGCAGTATTTT. It yields the protein CASRTPTPGDTQYF.